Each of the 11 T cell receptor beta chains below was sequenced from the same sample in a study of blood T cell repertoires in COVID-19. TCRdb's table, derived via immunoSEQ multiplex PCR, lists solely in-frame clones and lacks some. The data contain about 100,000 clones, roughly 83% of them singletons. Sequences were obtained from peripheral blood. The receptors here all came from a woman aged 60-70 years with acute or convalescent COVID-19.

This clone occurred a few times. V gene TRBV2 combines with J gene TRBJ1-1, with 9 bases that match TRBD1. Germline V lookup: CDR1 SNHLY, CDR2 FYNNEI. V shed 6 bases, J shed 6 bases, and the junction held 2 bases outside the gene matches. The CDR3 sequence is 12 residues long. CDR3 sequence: CASRGDRAEAFF. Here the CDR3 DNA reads TGTGCCAGCAGGGGGGACAGGGCTGAAGCTTTCTTT.

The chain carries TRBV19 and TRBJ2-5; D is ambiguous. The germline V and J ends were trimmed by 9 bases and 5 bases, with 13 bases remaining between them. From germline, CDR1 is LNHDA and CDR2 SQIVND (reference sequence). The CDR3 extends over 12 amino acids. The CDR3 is CASAQTGETQYF. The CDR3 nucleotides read TGTGCCAGCGCGCAAACCGGGGAGACCCAGTACTTC.

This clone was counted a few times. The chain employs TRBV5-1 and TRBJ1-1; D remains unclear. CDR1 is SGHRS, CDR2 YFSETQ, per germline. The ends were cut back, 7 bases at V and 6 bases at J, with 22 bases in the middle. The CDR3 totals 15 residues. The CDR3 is CASQHEGRTNAEAFF. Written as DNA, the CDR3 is TGCGCCAGCCAACACGAAGGGCGGACTAACGCTGAAGCTTTCTTT.

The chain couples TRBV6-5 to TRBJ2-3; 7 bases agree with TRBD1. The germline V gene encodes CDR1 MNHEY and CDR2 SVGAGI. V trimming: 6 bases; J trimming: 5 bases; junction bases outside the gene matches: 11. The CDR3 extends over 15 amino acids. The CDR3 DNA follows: TGTGCCAGCAGCTCTCAACAGGGGAATGTAGATACGCAGTATTTT. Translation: CASSSQQGNVDTQYF.

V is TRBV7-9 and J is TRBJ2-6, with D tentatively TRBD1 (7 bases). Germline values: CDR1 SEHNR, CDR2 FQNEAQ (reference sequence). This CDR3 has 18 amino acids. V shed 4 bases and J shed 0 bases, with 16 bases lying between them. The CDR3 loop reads CASSSGAGGTSGANVLTF. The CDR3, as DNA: TGTGCCAGCAGCTCGGGGGCAGGGGGGACCTCTGGGGCCAACGTCCTGACTTTC.

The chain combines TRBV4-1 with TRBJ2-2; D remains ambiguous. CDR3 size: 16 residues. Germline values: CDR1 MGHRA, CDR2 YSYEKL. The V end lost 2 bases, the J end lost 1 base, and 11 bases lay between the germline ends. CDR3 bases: TGCGCCAGCAGCCAACGACACTCCATGAACACCGGGGAGCTGTTTTTT. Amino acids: CASSQRHSMNTGELFF.

The CDR3 nucleotides are TGTGCCAGCAGTGAATCCCCACAGGCCGCTGAAGCTTTCTTT. Amino acid sequence: CASSESPQAAEAFF. The rearrangement uses TRBV2 and TRBJ1-1; tentative D call: TRBD1 (5 bases). Trimming cost V 2 bases and J 6 bases, with 13 bases left between them. CDR1 SNHLY and CDR2 FYNNEI come from the germline V gene. This CDR3 has 14 residues.

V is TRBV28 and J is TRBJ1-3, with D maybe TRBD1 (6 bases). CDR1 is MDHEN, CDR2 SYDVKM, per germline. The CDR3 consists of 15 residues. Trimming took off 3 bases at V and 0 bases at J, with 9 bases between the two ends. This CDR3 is CASSFRDNSGNTIYF. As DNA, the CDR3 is TGTGCCAGCAGTTTCCGGGACAACTCTGGAAACACCATATATTTT.

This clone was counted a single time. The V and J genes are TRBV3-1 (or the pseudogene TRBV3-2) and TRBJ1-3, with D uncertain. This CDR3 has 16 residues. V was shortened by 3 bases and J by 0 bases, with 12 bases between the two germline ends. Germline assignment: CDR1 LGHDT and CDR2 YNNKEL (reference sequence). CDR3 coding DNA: TGTGCCAGCAGCCATCTGGACGGGAGCTCTGGAAACACCATATATTTT. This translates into CASSHLDGSSGNTIYF.

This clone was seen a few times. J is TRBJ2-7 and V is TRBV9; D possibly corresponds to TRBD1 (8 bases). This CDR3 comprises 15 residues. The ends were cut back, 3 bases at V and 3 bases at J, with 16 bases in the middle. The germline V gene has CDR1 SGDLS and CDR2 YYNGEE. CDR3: CASSESTGDYYEQYF. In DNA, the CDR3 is TGTGCCAGCAGCGAGTCGACAGGGGACTACTACGAGCAGTACTTC.

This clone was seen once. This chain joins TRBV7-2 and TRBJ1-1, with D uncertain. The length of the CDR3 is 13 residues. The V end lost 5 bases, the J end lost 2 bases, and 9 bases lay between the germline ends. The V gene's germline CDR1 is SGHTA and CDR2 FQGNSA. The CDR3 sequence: CASSQSTNTEAFF. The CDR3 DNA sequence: TGTGCCAGCAGCCAAAGCACTAACACTGAAGCTTTCTTT.